This TCR beta chain was recorded in a study of T-cell memory formation after mild COVID-19. Study context: Most TCR clusters belonged to a single donor.

Per the germline V gene, CDR1 is MGHRA and CDR2 is YSYEKL. The V segment lost 4 bases and the J segment 6 bases; nucleotides outside the gene matches: 5. The CDR3 loop spans 14 amino acids. It was 5'RACE with constant-segment primers that produced the TCR alpha and TCR beta cDNA libraries, which carried sample barcodes and UMIs. From the 5' RACE reads, TCRdb called clonotypes with MiXCR, one entry per CDR3 protein. The sample has some 330,000 distinct CDR3 sequences; around a fifth are singletons. Concerning this clonotype: Antigen unknown.

Overall study findings and caveats: Contracting CD8+ clones were enriched in EMRA, CD4+ mainly in CM and EM. There was no confirmation that second-wave clones peaking on day 37 were SARS-CoV-2 specific.

The source of this sequence is an adult woman who had mild COVID-19 (a few samples of this study predate the infection). Cell type and time point are not known. Sequencing was performed on PBMCs or a T cell subset sorted from them (not recorded which). This chain links TRBV4-1 with TRBJ1-4, with 7 bases aligning to TRBD1. CDR3 bases: TGCGCCAGCAGCCTTTCAGGGGGAGATGAAAAACTGTTTTTT. This encodes CASSLSGGDEKLFF.